This T cell receptor (beta chain) was recovered during a study of blood T cell repertoires in COVID-19. Study as a whole: PBMCs, B-cell-depleted T cells, or T cells were the source of the cDNA or gDNA that made up the material.

This CDR3 region has 15 residues. Trimming stripped 3 bases from V and 3 bases from J, with 15 bases between. Germline-derived CDR1 and CDR2 are SGHNT and YYREEE (reference sequence). Data came from immunoSEQ multiplex PCR; TCRdb stores just in-frame clones and leaves some out. The sample consists of 140,000 to 150,000 clones, 65% to 90% of them appearing once. The chain links TRBV5-4 to TRBJ1-2; D perhaps matches TRBD1 (6 bases). The source is a human donor in a cohort sampled during active COVID-19. Sequenced input: peripheral blood. The CDR3 here is CASSSGQLLYYGYTF. DNA of the CDR3: TGTGCCAGCAGCTCCGGACAGCTACTGTACTATGGCTACACCTTC.